This T cell receptor (beta chain) was identified in a study of tumor T cells in aggressive B-cell lymphoma. Assay used: immunoSEQ multiplex PCR; TCRdb lists only in-frame clones, some missing. The table includes 9,500 to 13,000 clones, approximately 91% detected once. The origin of this receptor is an adult with diffuse large B cell lymphoma. The sample consisted of tumor tissue.

The CDR3 is CASSQDRGDTQYF. Written as DNA, the CDR3 is TGTGCCAGCAGCCAAGATAGAGGAGATACGCAGTATTTT. J is TRBJ2-3 and V is TRBV4-2; unclear D gene. This CDR3 has 13 residues. Germline CDR1 and CDR2: LGHNA and YNFKEQ. V gave up 0 bases and J gave up 5 bases, with 6 bases separating them.